The source of this T cell receptor (beta chain) is a study of blood T cell repertoires in COVID-19. Study context: Nucleic acid was either cDNA or gDNA, and it came from T cells, B-cell-depleted T cells, or PBMCs.

Under the authors' procedure: Estimates of nucleated cell counts were drawn from the amplification of reference gene primers. Method: immunoSEQ multiplex PCR; TCRdb's copy keeps in-frame clones and lacks some. V and J calls and clone size are as listed in that table; D and trimming were resolved from the DNA. The sample lists under 300,000 clones; approximately 90% were seen once. Participant ages covered 18 to 89 years across 25 or so US areas. CDR1 is MNHNS and CDR2 is SASEGT in the germline V gene. The CDR3 loop spans 16 amino acids. V lost 4 bases and J lost 2; bases outside the gene matches: 7. This receptor was taken from a woman aged 55-69 years in a cohort exposed to, infected with or recovered from COVID-19 (not recorded which). The sequencing sample was made of PBMCs or T cells enriched from blood (not recorded which). V is TRBV6-1 and J is TRBJ2-3; TRBD2 agrees at 9 bases. CDR3 in amino acids: CASSVLAGAPTDTQYF. The CDR3 DNA reads TGTGCCAGCAGTGTATTAGCGGGAGCCCCCACAGATACGCAGTATTTT.